Detailed here is one T cell receptor (beta chain). This clone was detected once. Its antigen is still unknown. Base quality data are lacking; no much larger clone is found one base away. Receptors were amplified or captured by the immunoSEQ multiplex PCR assay. For the multiplex PCR, a mixture combining 60 forward primers for TCR Vbeta segments and 13 reverse primers for TCR Jbeta segments was used. The CDR3 region of rearranged TCR beta genes was amplified from genomic DNA by a multiplex PCR assay. On the Illumina HiSeq System, the amplified TCR beta libraries were sequenced as 87-base-pair reads. The study's own analysis went as follows. Across the roughly 600 repertoires, a later analysis counted about 81 million unique TCR beta chains, 9.5 million to 13 million of which were shared by at least two donors. Raw reads were error-corrected and collapsed into unique sequences with a nearest-neighbor algorithm that merged closely related sequences to remove PCR and sequencing errors. V, D and J gene segments were assigned by aligning CDR3 sequences to IMGT reference sequences. For a sequence to be retained, at least a six-nucleotide match to both a V gene segment and a J gene segment was required. A rearrangement counted as productive if the CDR3 had no stop codons and remained in frame with V and J, and every other rearrangement counted as non-productive. Following IMGT convention, CDR3 was defined as the stretch from the second conserved V-encoded cysteine up to the conserved J-encoded phenylalanine. Sequences without an unambiguous match to a single V gene segment were excluded from the earlier analysis of 450 to 750 of the donors. An earlier analysis of a few hundred of the donors called V segments functional above 56.7% productive rearrangements and segregating when the between-donor standard deviation exceeded 5%. A statistical classification framework was developed to diagnose cytomegalovirus status using the catalog of TCR beta chain sequences. A later analysis assigned V and J genes by comparing TCR nucleotide sequences with IMGT/GENE-DB human TR gene sequences. A later analysis assigned CDR3 sequences and most-parsimonious VDJ recombination scenarios with the TCRdist pipeline. In a later analysis, each TCR beta chain was defined by its CDR3 amino acid sequence together with its V-gene family, and reads without a unique V-gene family were excluded. A later analysis removed roughly 590 highly shared, low-generation-probability nucleotide sequences to deal with suspected cross-contamination and a sequencing artifact. In a later analysis, a clonal expansion index for each public chain was calculated from normalized within-repertoire ranks of inferred template counts. In a later analysis, generation probabilities were computed using a VDJ recombination model fitted to out-of-frame rearrangements, and the results were checked against IGoR. In a later analysis, TCR-TCR, TCR-HLA and TCR-CMV co-occurrence was scored with hypergeometric tests, and a repertoire-size bias correction was applied to TCR pairs. False discovery rates were estimated in a later analysis by permuting HLA or CMV assignments 20 times. In a later analysis, co-occurring TCRs were grouped using DBSCAN, and TCRdist sequence similarity was added for clustering within HLA-allele-positive subsets. For co-occurrence clustering, repertoires with fewer than 30,000 or more than 120,000 public chains were excluded, along with roughly 5 repertoires with anomalous nucleotide sharing. The source is immuneACCESS, and TCRdb retained only in-frame sequences with V and J called. Part of the clones is not carried over; for the studies checked, unresolved V genes explain less than half of this, and the remainder is unexplained. V and J calls and clone size are copied from that table; D and trimming were computed from the DNA. The sample table records 110,000 to 150,000 clones; roughly two thirds of these occur just once. The ten most abundant clones make up over 1% of the sample.

The entry originates in a study of cytomegalovirus exposure and HLA in healthy donors listed by TCRdb under 2017. About the full investigation: An earlier analysis of around 600 of the donors reported about 250 Gb of sequence data and some 100 million unique TCR beta sequences from some 180 million T cells. Every discovery cohort repertoire had been produced on one sequencing platform. Among the roughly 390 genotyped donors, around 81% belonged to the genetic ancestry cluster associated with self-reported Caucasian donors. Among about 400 genotyped donors of the cohort, an average of approximately 200,000 unique TCR beta nucleotide sequences was sequenced per donor, of which approximately 19% were non-productive. In a later analysis, previously published TCR beta repertoires from 666 donors were re-analyzed and high-resolution HLA genotyping was added so that TCR occurrence patterns could be studied. Typing coverage differed by locus: A, B, C, DRB1 and DQB1 were typed in roughly 620-630 donors, DQA1 in about 500, DPA1 in approximately 600, and DPB1 in about 450. To decide whether each TCR beta V gene segment behaved as functional or pseudogenic, an earlier analysis of some 600 of the donors relied on high-throughput TCR beta sequencing. Genome-wide SNP genotypes for about 55% of the roughly 670 donors were used in a later genetic analysis, which treated that subset as a discovery cohort. About 280 gigabases of sequencing data and tens of millions of unique TCR sequences were included in an early release covering about 700 HLA-typed donors. Using immunosequencing, the study profiled T cell repertoires from about 620 subjects and related those repertoires to cytomegalovirus serostatus. The later analysis used no new phenotypic data to find candidate immune exposures, relying instead on TCR beta sequences and their occurrence across donors. The study combined high-throughput TCR immunosequencing, statistical association of individual TCRs with disease status, and machine learning to predict cytomegalovirus infection status. The study aimed to test whether signatures of past pathogen exposure could be identified by cataloging public T cell receptors. Both class I and class II loci were covered by HLA typing, at four-digit resolution. Because of strong linkage in the cohort, a handful of DR-DQ haplotypes were treated as single units for association and clustering. In addition to the first cohort of roughly 700 subjects, a separate validation cohort of around 110 different subjects was used. Donor age, sex, ethnicity and CMV serostatus were compiled together with the repertoire data. What the authors observed across the whole study: Strong co-occurrence of HLA alleles, especially DR and DQ, made assigning TCR associations to individual alleles difficult. An association between a missense DCLRE1C variant and V-gene and J-gene trimming of TCR beta chains was found in a later genetic analysis and replicated in an independent cohort. Because HLA typing was missing for some donors at each locus, association tests included only the typed subset. In a later genetic analysis, fewer N-insertions in productive TCRs were reported among donors in an Asian-associated ancestry cluster than the approximately 710-donor mean. In a later analysis, several top co-occurrence clusters were reported to appear linked to parvovirus B19, influenza, CMV and Epstein-Barr virus. In vitro tests confirmed that three of the cytomegalovirus-associated TCR beta chains recognize cytomegalovirus antigens. A later analysis found that HLA-associated TCR beta chains were more clonally expanded and had lower generation probabilities than equally common non-associated chains. The study listed 164 TCR beta chains as associated with cytomegalovirus. Most TCR sequences were observed very rarely across donors, whereas some public TCRs were present in many individuals. The authors suggested that the approach could potentially be generalized to other disease states and immunological phenotypes. Only TCR beta chains were sequenced in this cohort, and the absence of alpha or paired-chain data limited detectable features. Most CMV-associated TCR beta chains appeared to be HLA-restricted in a later analysis, and the HLA associations seemed to be driven largely by CMV exposure. The 87-base-pair reads could not distinguish some IMGT-functional V segments, including TRBV6-2 and TRBV6-3, so those segments were excluded. CMV serostatus was the only immune exposure information available for the cohort. Specific HLA alleles were associated with 15,000 to 20,000 TCR beta sequences at a false discovery rate of 0.05 in a later analysis. In an earlier analysis of roughly 500 of the donors, most TCR beta V segments appeared in productive rearrangements about 87% or about 30% of the time, broadly matching IMGT annotations. A group of highly shared sequence variants was considered likely to be a technical artifact of the sequencing pipeline. A further reported finding was that TCR beta sequences accurately predicted the HLA-A and HLA-B alleles for most subjects in the first cohort. Correlated functional status among segregating V segments might reflect linkage disequilibrium, but an unknown experimental factor could not be ruled out. The classifier was reported to diagnose cytomegalovirus status with high specificity and sensitivity in both the original and validation cohorts. According to a later analysis, TCR association rates differed among HLA loci, with DRB1 alleles showing the most associated TCRs and HLA-C alleles showing the fewest. Because counts were too low, seventeen rarely observed V segments, including chromosome 9 orphons, were left out of the earlier analysis of several hundred of the donors. The presence/absence analyses assumed that sequencing depth was roughly uniform across donors, and that assumption may not be true.

From a lookup of the germline V gene (reference sequence), CDR1 and CDR2 are MNHNY and SVGAGI. The CDR3 contains 16 residues, cysteine and phenylalanine counted. Just CDR3 DNA is preserved here, 48 bases in frame from base 1. Compared with germline, V lacks 7 bases and J lacks 1 base; bases without a gene match: 12. In total, just over 650 healthy bone marrow donors made up the cohort. At the time of sampling, every cohort member was nominally healthy, though immune exposures that went unrecorded were likely present. The donor was CMV seronegative and was included in the group of around 320 seronegative cohort members. A peripheral blood sample was collected from each donor, and TCR beta sequencing was performed on peripheral blood mononuclear cells. The Qiagen DNeasy Blood Extraction Kit was used to extract genomic DNA from the blood cell samples.

Sequenced input: PBMCs. The chain was built from TRBV6-6 and TRBJ2-5, and TRBD2 aligns with 7 junction nucleotides. This TCR was recovered from a middle-aged woman in good health and CMV-seronegative. The CDR3 corresponds to CASNYQWASGQETQYF. The sequenced DNA: TGTGCCAGCAACTATCAGTGGGCTAGCGGCCAAGAGACCCAGTACTTC.